What follows are 23 T cell receptor beta chains derived from one specimen sequenced in a study of Ad26.COV2.S vaccination and SARS-CoV-2 variants. The protocol was immunoSEQ multiplex PCR, while the TCRdb copy is restricted to in-frame clones and leaves out a portion. Among about 350,000 clones listed, roughly 90% were seen once. Noted treatment: some 19 received Ad26.COV2.S at low or high dose, single or two shots; about 5 received placebo; per-sample allocation not given. Vaccine and placebo recipients were sampled on day 63 after the first injection. The sequences come from peripheral blood, collected in a trial of Ad26.COV2.S vaccine versus placebo. The receptors here all came from a person between 18 and 59 years old who received the Ad26.COV2.S COVID-19 vaccine or a placebo.

The chain joins TRBV5-6 to TRBJ1-1; D not certain. The CDR3 contains 16 residues. The V gene lost 3 bases and the J gene lost 1 base, with 16 bases spanning the gap. Per the germline V gene, CDR1 is SGHDT and CDR2 is YYEEEE. CDR3 bases: TGTGCCAGCAGCTCCCTACCACAGTCCGCGAACACTGAAGCTTTCTTT. It is translated as CASSSLPQSANTEAFF.

The chain uses TRBV12-3 or TRBV12-4 and TRBJ2-7; the D is unclear. The V and J ends lost 6 bases and 6 bases respectively, with 15 bases between them. CDR3 size: 13 residues. The CDR3 DNA reads as TGTGCCAGCAGCTTTATACCTGGAGCCGAGCAGTACTTC. It codes for CASSFIPGAEQYF.

The chain links TRBV27 to TRBJ1-1; D possibly corresponds to TRBD1 (5 bases). Germline V lookup: CDR1 MNHEY, CDR2 SMNVEV (reference sequence). Trimming removed 0 bases from V and 3 bases from J, with 8 bases in between. The CDR3 has 14 residues. CDR3 residues: CASSLSKGYTEAFF. The CDR3 DNA sequence: TGTGCCAGCAGTTTATCGAAGGGGTACACTGAAGCTTTCTTT.

This chain uses TRBV5-1 with TRBJ2-2, with 11 bases aligning to TRBD1. V shed 6 bases, J shed 1 base, and the junction held 11 bases outside the gene matches. This CDR3 is 18 amino acids long. Germline CDR1 reads SGHRS; CDR2 reads YFSETQ. CDR3 in DNA: TGCGCCAGCACCCAGGGACAGGGGGAGATTTGGAACACCGGGGAGCTGTTTTTT. It is translated as CASTQGQGEIWNTGELFF.

This chain connects TRBV19 to TRBJ2-7, with a weak D call TRBD1 (6 bases). V lost 5 bases, J lost 8 bases, and 10 bases lay in between. This CDR3 has 11 residues. The germline CDR1 and CDR2 sequences are LNHDA and SQIVND (reference sequence). The CDR3 is CASSPGEKQYF. The CDR3 coding sequence is TGTGCCAGTAGTCCAGGGGAAAAGCAGTACTTC. Filled out from reference TRBV19 and TRBJ2-7, the complete variable domain reads DGGITQSPKYLFRKEGQNVTLSCEQNLNHDAMYWYRQDPGQGLRLIYYSQIVNDFQKGDIAEGYSVSREKKESFPLTVTSAQKNPTAFYLCASSPGEKQYFGPGTRLTVT.

The chain joins TRBV9 to TRBJ1-4, with D unclear. The germline V gene has CDR1 SGDLS and CDR2 YYNGEE. The CDR3 is 14 residues long. Trimming cost V 0 bases and J 8 bases, with 11 bases left between them. As DNA, the CDR3 is TGTGCCAGCAGCGTAGGCGTCAGCGGAGAAAAACTGTTTTTT. As protein: CASSVGVSGEKLFF. The full variable domain, its missing parts supplied by reference TRBV9 and TRBJ1-4, is DSGVTQTPKHLITATGQRVTLRCSPRSGDLSVYWYQQSLDQGLQFLIQYYNGEERAKGNILERFSAQQFPDLHSELNLSSLELGDSALYFCASSVGVSGEKLFFGSGTQLSVL.

A remark on this clone: Other DNA sequences in this specimen translate into the identical CDR3. J is TRBJ2-5 and V is TRBV20-1, with D unresolved. The CDR3 contains 11 residues. V lost 4 bases and J 2 bases, leaving 5 bases between the germline ends. The germline gives CDR1 DFQATT, CDR2 SNEGSKA (reference sequence). The DNA of the CDR3 is TGCAGTGCTACCTTGCAAGAGACCCAGTACTTC. It translates to CSATLQETQYF.

The rearrangement links TRBV2 to TRBJ2-1; 9 bases are a match to TRBD2. The CDR3 has 18 amino acids. Germline loops: CDR1 SNHLY, CDR2 FYNNEI. J lost 4 bases, V lost 5 bases, and 15 bases had no gene match. CDR3 bases: TGTGCCAGCAGTTCTGTGCATCTAGGACTAGCGCTATACAATGAGCAGTTCTTC. Its protein product is CASSSVHLGLALYNEQFF.

The chain joins TRBV5-1 to TRBJ2-1; D might be TRBD2 (5 bases). The germline V gene has CDR1 SGHRS and CDR2 YFSETQ. There are 13 residues in the CDR3. V shed 6 bases and J shed 1 base, with 8 bases lying between them. DNA of the CDR3: TGCGCCAGCAAACGGGATTCCTACAATGAGCAGTTCTTC. Translated, it gives CASKRDSYNEQFF.

The count of this clone is one. The rearrangement uses TRBV27 and TRBJ1-2, with 8 positions matching TRBD1. The V segment lost 7 bases and the J segment 7 bases; nucleotides outside the gene matches: 14. This CDR3 region has 15 residues. Germline CDR1 is MNHEY and CDR2 is SMNVEV (reference sequence). This chain's CDR3 is CASTRGGAGGFGYTF. As DNA, the CDR3 is TGTGCCAGCACCCGGGGGGGGGCAGGGGGCTTTGGCTACACCTTC.

The chain recombines TRBV29-1 with TRBJ2-1; D gene uncertain. CDR3 length: 11 residues. Germline CDR1 and CDR2: SQVTM and ANQGSEA. V was pared by 4 bases and J by 5 bases, with 6 bases between. CDR3 bases: TGCAGCGTTGCACAGCACAATGAGCAGTTCTTC. It is translated as CSVAQHNEQFF.

The rearrangement joins TRBV9 to TRBJ2-5, with TRBD1 identical over 8 bases. This CDR3 contains 14 residues. The ends lost 2 bases at V and 4 bases at J; junction bases unmatched: 4. Germline CDR1 SGDLS, CDR2 YYNGEE. The CDR3, as DNA: TGTGCCAGCAGCGTCCAGGGGGCCGCAGAGACCCAGTACTTC. Protein: CASSVQGAAETQYF.

The chain is built from TRBV7-9 and TRBJ1-1, with no clear D. Trimming pared 0 bases from V and 0 bases from J, leaving 8 bases between. Germline CDR1 is SEHNR and CDR2 is FQNEAQ (reference sequence). This CDR3 region has 15 residues. CDR3 in DNA: TGTGCCAGCAGCTTAGCGCTCGTAGTGAACACTGAAGCTTTCTTT. Amino acids: CASSLALVVNTEAFF.

V and J are TRBV15 and TRBJ2-2, with D perhaps given as TRBD1 or TRBD2 (5 bases each). CDR1 and CDR2 from the germline V gene are LNHNV and YYDKDF (reference sequence). There are 14 residues in the CDR3. V dropped 1 base and J dropped 4 bases, with 7 bases sitting between them. The CDR3 sequence is CATSRVGTTGELFF. In DNA form, the CDR3 reads TGTGCCACCAGCAGAGTAGGGACCACCGGGGAGCTGTTTTTT.

The J gene is TRBJ2-3, the V gene TRBV27; D may be TRBD2 (5 bases). Germline CDR1 and CDR2: MNHEY and SMNVEV (reference sequence). V was trimmed by 0 bases and J by 2 bases, leaving 9 bases between them. This CDR3 spans 15 amino acids. CDR3 nucleotides: TGTGCCAGCAGTTTATCCACTGGACTCACAGATACGCAGTATTTT. Residues: CASSLSTGLTDTQYF.

This clone was seen ten or more times. This chain uses TRBV6-5 with TRBJ2-7; 12 nucleotides line up with TRBD2. The germline V gene has CDR1 MNHEY and CDR2 SVGAGI. Trimming at V came to 6 bases and at J to 0 bases, leaving 3 bases not matched to a gene. The CDR3 has 15 amino acids. The DNA for the CDR3 is TGTGCCAGCAGCGAGACTAGCGGGAGCTCCTACGAGCAGTACTTC. It specifies CASSETSGSSYEQYF.

The chain employs TRBV27 and TRBJ2-4; D is uncertain. The V gene lost 4 bases and the J gene lost 9 bases, with 16 bases spanning the gap. The length of the CDR3 is 14 residues. Germline V gives CDR1 MNHEY, CDR2 SMNVEV (reference sequence). CDR3 sequence: CASSSPDNFGIQYF. The CDR3, as DNA: TGTGCCAGCAGTTCTCCCGACAATTTCGGCATTCAGTACTTC.

This chain joins TRBV30 and TRBJ1-1; D perhaps matches TRBD1 (5 bases). The germline V and J ends were trimmed by 5 bases and 3 bases, with 16 bases remaining between them. The CDR3 contains 14 residues. From germline, CDR1 is GTSNPN and CDR2 SVGIG (reference sequence). The CDR3 loop is CAWGTGVRDTEAFF. As DNA, the CDR3 is TGTGCCTGGGGGACGGGGGTCCGGGACACTGAAGCTTTCTTT.

The CDR3 region has the DNA TGTGCCAGCAGACGTGGACTGAGGACTGAAGCTTTCTTT. It encodes CASRRGLRTEAFF. V and J are TRBV7-9 and TRBJ1-1; D remains ambiguous. The CDR3 has 13 amino acids. Between the trimmed V and J ends, which lost 6 bases and 5 bases, there was a span of 13 bases. The germline CDR1 and CDR2 sequences are SEHNR and FQNEAQ (reference sequence).

The chain recombines TRBV10-3 with TRBJ1-2, with 9 bases that match TRBD1. Germline CDR1 is ENHRY and CDR2 is SYGVKD. J gave up 3 bases and V 10 bases, and 6 bases lay outside the gene matches. The CDR3 covers 13 residues. The DNA of the CDR3 is TGTGCCACCACAGGGGGCGTGGACTATGGCTACACCTTC. Protein product: CATTGGVDYGYTF.

The J gene is TRBJ1-4, the V gene TRBV6-6, with TRBD1 matching 9 bases. CDR1 and CDR2 from the germline V gene are MNHNY and SVGAGI (reference sequence). Trimming cost V 4 bases and J 7 bases; bases outside gene matches: 7. The CDR3 sequence is 15 residues long. CDR3 protein: CASSSPGQGSEKLFF. The CDR3 coding sequence is TGTGCCAGCAGTTCTCCGGGACAGGGCAGTGAAAAACTGTTTTTT.

The V gene is TRBV7-9, the J gene TRBJ1-1; 8 bases fit TRBD1. The J segment lost 7 bases and the V segment lost 4 bases, leaving 2 bases of the junction unmatched. Germline V gene sequence: CDR1 SEHNR, CDR2 FQNEAQ (reference sequence). The CDR3 is made up of 12 amino acids. In DNA, the CDR3 is TGTGCCAGCAGCTCTGGACAGGGTGAAGCTTTCTTT. It is translated as CASSSGQGEAFF.

J is TRBJ2-7 and V is TRBV9; D is uncertain. Trimming removed 0 bases at V and 7 bases at J, with 17 bases between. CDR1 and CDR2 (germline): SGDLS, YYNGEE. The CDR3 loop spans 15 amino acids. Here the CDR3 DNA reads TGTGCCAGCAGCGTAGATCCAGCCAGAGCGAGGGAGCAGTACTTC. Amino acid sequence: CASSVDPARAREQYF. Complete variable domain (other parts from reference TRBV9 and TRBJ2-7): DSGVTQTPKHLITATGQRVTLRCSPRSGDLSVYWYQQSLDQGLQFLIQYYNGEERAKGNILERFSAQQFPDLHSELNLSSLELGDSALYFCASSVDPARAREQYFGPGTRLTVT.